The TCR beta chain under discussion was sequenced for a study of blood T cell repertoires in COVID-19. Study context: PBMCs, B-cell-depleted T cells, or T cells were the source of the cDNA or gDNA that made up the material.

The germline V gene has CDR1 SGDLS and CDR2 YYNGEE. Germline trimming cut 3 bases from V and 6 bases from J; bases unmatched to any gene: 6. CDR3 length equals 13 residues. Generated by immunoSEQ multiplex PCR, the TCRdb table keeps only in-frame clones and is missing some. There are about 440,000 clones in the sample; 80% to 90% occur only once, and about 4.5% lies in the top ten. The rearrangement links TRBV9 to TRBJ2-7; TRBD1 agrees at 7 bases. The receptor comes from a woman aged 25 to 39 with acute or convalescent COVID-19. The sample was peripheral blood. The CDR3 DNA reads TGTGCCAGCAGCGCAGCGACAGGGTCCGAGCAGTACTTC. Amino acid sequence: CASSAATGSEQYF. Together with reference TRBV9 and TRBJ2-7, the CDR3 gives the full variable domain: DSGVTQTPKHLITATGQRVTLRCSPRSGDLSVYWYQQSLDQGLQFLIQYYNGEERAKGNILERFSAQQFPDLHSELNLSSLELGDSALYFCASSAATGSEQYFGPGTRLTVT.